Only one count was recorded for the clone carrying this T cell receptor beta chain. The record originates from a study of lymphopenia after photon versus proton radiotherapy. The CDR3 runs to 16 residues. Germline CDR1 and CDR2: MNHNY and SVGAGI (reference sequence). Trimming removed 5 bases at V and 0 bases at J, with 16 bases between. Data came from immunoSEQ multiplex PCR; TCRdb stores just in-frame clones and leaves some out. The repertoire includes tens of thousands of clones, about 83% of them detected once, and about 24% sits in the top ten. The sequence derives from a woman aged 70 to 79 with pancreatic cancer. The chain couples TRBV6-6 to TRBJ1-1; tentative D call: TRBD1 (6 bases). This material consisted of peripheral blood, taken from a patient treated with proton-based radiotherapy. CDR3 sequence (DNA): TGTGCCAGCAGTCGCCAGGGGACCTTCATGAACACTGAAGCTTTCTTT. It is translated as CASSRQGTFMNTEAFF.